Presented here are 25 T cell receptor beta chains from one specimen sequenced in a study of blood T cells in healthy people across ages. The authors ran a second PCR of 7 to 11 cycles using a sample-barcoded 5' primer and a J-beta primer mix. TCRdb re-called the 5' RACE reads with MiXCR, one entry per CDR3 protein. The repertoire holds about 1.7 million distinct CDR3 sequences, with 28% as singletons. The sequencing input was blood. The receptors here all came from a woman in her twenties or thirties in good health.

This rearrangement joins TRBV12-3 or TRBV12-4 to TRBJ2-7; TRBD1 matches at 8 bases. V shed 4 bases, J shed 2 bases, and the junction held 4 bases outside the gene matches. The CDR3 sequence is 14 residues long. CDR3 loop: CASSWTGTTYEQYF. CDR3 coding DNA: TGTGCCAGCAGTTGGACAGGGACCACCTACGAGCAGTACTTC.

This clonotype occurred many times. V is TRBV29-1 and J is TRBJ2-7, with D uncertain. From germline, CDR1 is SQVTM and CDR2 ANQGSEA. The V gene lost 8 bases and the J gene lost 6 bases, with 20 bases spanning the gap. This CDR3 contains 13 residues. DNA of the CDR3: TGCAGCTTTGTGCGCAGCCGTTCTGGCGAGCAGTACTTC. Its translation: CSFVRSRSGEQYF.

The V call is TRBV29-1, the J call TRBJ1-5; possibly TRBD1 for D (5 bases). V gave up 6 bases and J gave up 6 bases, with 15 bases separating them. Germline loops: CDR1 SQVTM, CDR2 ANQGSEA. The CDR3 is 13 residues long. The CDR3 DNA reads TGCAGCGTCATCCAGGGTGGCGGTCAGCCCCAGCATTTT. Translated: CSVIQGGGQPQHF.

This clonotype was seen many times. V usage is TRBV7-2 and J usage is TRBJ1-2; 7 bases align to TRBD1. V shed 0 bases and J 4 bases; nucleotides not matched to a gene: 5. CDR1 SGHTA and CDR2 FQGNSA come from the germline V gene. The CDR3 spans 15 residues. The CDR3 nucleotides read TGTGCCAGCAGCTTAGCAGCCCAGGGGGTCTATGGCTACACCTTC. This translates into CASSLAAQGVYGYTF.

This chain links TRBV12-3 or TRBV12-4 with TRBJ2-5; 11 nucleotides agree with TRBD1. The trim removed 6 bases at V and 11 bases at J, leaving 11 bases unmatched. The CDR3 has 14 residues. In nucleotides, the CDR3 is TGTGCCAGCAGCCAATGGACAGGGGGCAATGAGCAGTACTTC. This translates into CASSQWTGGNEQYF.

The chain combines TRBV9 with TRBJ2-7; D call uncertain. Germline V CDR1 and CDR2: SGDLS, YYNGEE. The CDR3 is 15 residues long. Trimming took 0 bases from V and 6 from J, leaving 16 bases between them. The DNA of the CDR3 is TGTGCCAGCAGCGTAGAAGATTCACCGTACCCCGAGCAGTACTTC. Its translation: CASSVEDSPYPEQYF.

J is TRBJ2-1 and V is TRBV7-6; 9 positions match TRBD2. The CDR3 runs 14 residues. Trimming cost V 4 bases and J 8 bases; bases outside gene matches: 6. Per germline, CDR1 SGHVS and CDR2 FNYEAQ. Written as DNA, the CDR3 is TGTGCCAGCAGCTCGTTAGCGGGAGAATATGAGCAGTTCTTC. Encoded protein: CASSSLAGEYEQFF.

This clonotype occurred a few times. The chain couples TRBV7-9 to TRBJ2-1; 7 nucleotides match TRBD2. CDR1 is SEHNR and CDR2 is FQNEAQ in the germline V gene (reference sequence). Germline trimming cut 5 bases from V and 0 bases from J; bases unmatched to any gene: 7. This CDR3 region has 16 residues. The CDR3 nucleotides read TGTGCCAGCAGCGGCCACGGGGGGTACTCCTACAATGAGCAGTTCTTC. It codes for CASSGHGGYSYNEQFF.

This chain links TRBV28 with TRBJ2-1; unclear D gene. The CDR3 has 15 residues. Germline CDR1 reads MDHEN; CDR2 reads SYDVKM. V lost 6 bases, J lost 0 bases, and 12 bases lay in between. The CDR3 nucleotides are TGTGCCAGCAGGCCAGTCGGTGACTCCTACAATGAGCAGTTCTTC. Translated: CASRPVGDSYNEQFF.

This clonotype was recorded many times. The CDR3 region has the DNA TGTGCCAGCAGCTTACGAACTAGCGCCTCCTACGAGCAGTACTTC. It encodes CASSLRTSASYEQYF. The chain uses TRBV7-8 and TRBJ2-7, with 7 positions matching TRBD2. The CDR3 spans 15 residues. Germline CDR1 reads SGHVS; CDR2 reads FQNEAQ. The V segment lost 2 bases and the J segment 0 bases; nucleotides outside the gene matches: 4.

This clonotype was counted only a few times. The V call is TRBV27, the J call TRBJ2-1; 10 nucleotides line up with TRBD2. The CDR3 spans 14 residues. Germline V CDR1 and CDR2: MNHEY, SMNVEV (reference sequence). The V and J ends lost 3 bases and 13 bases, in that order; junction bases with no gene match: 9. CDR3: CASSFLAGGSGQFF. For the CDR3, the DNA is TGTGCCAGCAGTTTCTTAGCGGGGGGATCAGGACAGTTCTTC.

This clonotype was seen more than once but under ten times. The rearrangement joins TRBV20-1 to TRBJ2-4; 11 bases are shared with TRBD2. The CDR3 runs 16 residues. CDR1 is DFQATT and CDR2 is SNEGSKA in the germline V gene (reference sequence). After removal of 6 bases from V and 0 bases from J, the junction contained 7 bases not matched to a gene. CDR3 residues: CSAGLAETLAKNIQYF. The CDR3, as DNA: TGCAGTGCGGGACTAGCGGAAACACTAGCCAAAAACATTCAGTACTTC.

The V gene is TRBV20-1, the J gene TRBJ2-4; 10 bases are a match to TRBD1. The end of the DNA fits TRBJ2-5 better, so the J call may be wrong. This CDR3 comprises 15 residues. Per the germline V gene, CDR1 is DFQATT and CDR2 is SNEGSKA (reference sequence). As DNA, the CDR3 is TGCAGTTACTACTCGGGACAGGGGTCGCAAGAGACCCAGTACTTC. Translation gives CSYYSGQGSQETQYF.

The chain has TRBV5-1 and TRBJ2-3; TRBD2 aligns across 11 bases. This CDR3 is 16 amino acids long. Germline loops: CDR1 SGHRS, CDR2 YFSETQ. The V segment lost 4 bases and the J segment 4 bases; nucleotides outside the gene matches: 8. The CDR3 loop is CASSQNSGGAADTQYF. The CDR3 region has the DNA TGCGCCAGCAGCCAAAATAGCGGGGGGGCCGCAGATACGCAGTATTTT.

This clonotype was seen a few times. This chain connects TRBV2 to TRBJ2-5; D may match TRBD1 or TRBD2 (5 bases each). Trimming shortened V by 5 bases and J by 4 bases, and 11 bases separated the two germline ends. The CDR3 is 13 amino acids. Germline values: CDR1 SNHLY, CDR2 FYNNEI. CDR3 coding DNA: TGTGCCAGCAGTCCGGGGCCCTTAGAGACCCAGTACTTC. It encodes CASSPGPLETQYF.

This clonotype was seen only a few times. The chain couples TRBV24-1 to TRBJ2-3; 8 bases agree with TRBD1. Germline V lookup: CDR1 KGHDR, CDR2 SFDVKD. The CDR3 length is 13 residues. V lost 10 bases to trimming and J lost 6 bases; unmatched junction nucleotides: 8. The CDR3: CATSTGGADTQYF. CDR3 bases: TGTGCCACTAGTACAGGGGGAGCGGATACGCAGTATTTT.

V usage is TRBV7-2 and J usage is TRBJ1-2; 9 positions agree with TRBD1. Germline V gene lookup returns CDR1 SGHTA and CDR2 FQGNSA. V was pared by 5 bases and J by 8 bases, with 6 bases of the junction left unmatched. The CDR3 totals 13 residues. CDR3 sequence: CASSLDRGQGYTF. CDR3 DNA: TGTGCCAGCAGCCTGGACAGGGGACAGGGCTACACCTTC.

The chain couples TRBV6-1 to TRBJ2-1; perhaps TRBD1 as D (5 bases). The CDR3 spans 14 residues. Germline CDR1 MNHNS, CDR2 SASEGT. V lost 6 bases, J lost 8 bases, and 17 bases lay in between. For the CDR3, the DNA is TGTGCCAGCAGAGTACAGCCAGGGATGGATGAGCAGTTCTTC. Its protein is CASRVQPGMDEQFF.

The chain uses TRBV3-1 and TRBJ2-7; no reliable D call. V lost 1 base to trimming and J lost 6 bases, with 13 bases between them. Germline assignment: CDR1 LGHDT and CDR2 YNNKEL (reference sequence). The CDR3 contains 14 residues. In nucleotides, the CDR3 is TGTGCCAGCAGCCAAGTCTCTGAATGGGGCGAGCAGTACTTC. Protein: CASSQVSEWGEQYF.

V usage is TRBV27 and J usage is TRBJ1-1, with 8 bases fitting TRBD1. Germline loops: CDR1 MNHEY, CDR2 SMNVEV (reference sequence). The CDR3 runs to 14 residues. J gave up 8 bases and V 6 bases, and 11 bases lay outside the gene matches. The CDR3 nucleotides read TGTGCCAGCAGCCGGACAGGGATAGGGAGAGAAGCTTTCTTT. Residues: CASSRTGIGREAFF.

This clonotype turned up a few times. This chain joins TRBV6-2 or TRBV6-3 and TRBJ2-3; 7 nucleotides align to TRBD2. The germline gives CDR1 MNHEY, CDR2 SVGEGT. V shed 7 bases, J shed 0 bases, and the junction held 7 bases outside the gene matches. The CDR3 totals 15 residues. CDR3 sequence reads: CASNQLAISTDTQYF. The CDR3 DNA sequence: TGTGCCAGCAACCAACTAGCGATTAGCACAGATACGCAGTATTTT.

This CDR3 reads CASSLGPGMSYGYTF. The CDR3 nucleotides read TGTGCCAGCAGCCTTGGACCGGGCATGAGCTATGGCTACACCTTC. The chain recombines TRBV12-3 or TRBV12-4 with TRBJ1-2; no reliable D call. The CDR3 runs 15 residues. V was cut by 6 bases and J by 4 bases, with 18 bases left in between.

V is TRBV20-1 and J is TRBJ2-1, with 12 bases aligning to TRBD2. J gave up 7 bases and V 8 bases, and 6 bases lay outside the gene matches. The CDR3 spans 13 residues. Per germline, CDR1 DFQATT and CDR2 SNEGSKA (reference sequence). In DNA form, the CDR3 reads TGCAGTTCACTAGCGGGGGGTAGGAATGAGCAGTTCTTC. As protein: CSSLAGGRNEQFF.

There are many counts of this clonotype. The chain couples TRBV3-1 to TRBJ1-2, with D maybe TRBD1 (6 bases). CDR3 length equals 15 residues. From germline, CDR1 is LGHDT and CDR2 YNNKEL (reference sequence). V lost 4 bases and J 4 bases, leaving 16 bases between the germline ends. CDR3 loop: CASSPTLLGGYGYTF. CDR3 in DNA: TGTGCCAGCAGCCCGACCCTGTTAGGGGGCTATGGCTACACCTTC.

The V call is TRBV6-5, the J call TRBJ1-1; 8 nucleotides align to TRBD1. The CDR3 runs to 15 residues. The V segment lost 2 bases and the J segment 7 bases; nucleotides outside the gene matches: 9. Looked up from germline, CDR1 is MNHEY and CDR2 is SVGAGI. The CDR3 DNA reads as TGTGCCAGCAGTTACGAATCGCAGGGGGCCGTTGAAGCTTTCTTT. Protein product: CASSYESQGAVEAFF.